Below are 2 T cell receptor beta chains sequenced from a single sample in a study of cytomegalovirus exposure and HLA in healthy donors. 13 Jbeta primers and 60 Vbeta primers were used for the PCR. Clones were sequenced by immunoSEQ multiplex PCR, and TCRdb holds only the in-frame ones, with some missing. The sample lists 150,000 to 200,000 clones; about 80% were seen once. Sequencing was carried out using PBMCs. These receptors were collected from a woman aged 30 to 39 in good health and CMV-seropositive.

The chain recombines TRBV5-1 with TRBJ1-2; D is ambiguous. The CDR3 extends over 15 amino acids. Germline CDR1 and CDR2: SGHRS and YFSETQ. The germline V and J ends were trimmed by 4 bases and 4 bases, with 17 bases remaining between them. In DNA form, the CDR3 reads TGCGCCAGCAGCCCGGCTACGGGGAAGGGCTATGGCTACACCTTC. This sequence encodes CASSPATGKGYGYTF.

This chain connects TRBV27 to TRBJ2-7; no firm D call. Germline loops: CDR1 MNHEY, CDR2 SMNVEV (reference sequence). This CDR3 region has 13 residues. Trimming cost V 6 bases and J 6 bases, with 15 bases left between them. The CDR3 region is CASRYLGIGEQYF. CDR3 DNA: TGTGCCAGCAGATATCTCGGTATTGGCGAGCAGTACTTC.